What follows describes a single T cell receptor beta chain. The antigen this receptor binds is unknown. Base quality data are lacking; no much larger clone is found one base away. The donors were 40 or so Caucasian individuals from Russia, aged about 6 to 100 years, who were systemically healthy. Around 10 milliliters of peripheral blood were collected from each donor into EDTA-treated Vacutainer tubes. Ficoll-Paque density-gradient centrifugation was used to isolate PBMCs, with at least 6.5 million per sample. Total RNA was extracted from PBMCs with Trizol reagent, with at least 5 micrograms obtained per sample. For every donor, an aliquot of PBMCs went through flow cytometry to measure the percentages of naive CD45RAhigh/CD27high T cells. The CDR3 runs 15 amino acids, cysteine and phenylalanine included. The retained sequence is limited to the CDR3, 45 bases, with the frame set at the first base. Trimming takes 6 bases from V and 8 bases from J, and the germline ends sit 20 bases apart. Reading the germline V gene (reference sequence) gives CDR1 MNHEY and CDR2 SMNVEV.

The data were obtained in a study of blood T cells in healthy people across ages (dated by TCRdb to about 2015). Turning to the overall study: Template switching captured roughly one uniquely barcoded TCR beta cDNA molecule per two T cells in model experiments. Age-related changes in TCR beta repertoire diversity were measured in the study by deep sequencing normalized with unique cDNA molecular identifiers. The donors were split into four age groups: young (average about 16 years), middle-aged (roughly 39), aged (roughly 65) and long-lived (more than 80). To avoid experimental bias, donors of different ages were spread randomly across the sequencing lanes. The study analyzed two additional independent replicas of 1 million unique cDNA reads from the same blood draw for two donors, one aged 18 to 30 and one aged 80 or older. What the authors observed across the whole study: There was a strong correlation between observed TCR beta diversity and the percentage of naive T cells measured by flow cytometry. Since profiling was done on bulk unsorted PBMCs, naive and antigen-experienced compartments could not be conclusively compared. Total diversity estimates from one million sequenced T cells were considered lower bounds and underestimates. As age increased, observed TCR beta diversity per million T cells dropped in a roughly linear way, and a significant reduction was already evident by age roughly 40. Donor CMV infection status was unknown, potentially confounding age-related changes in expanded clonotypes. Compared with the aged group, the long-lived group had more naive CD4+ T cells, fewer expanded clones and increased TCR diversity, a pattern suggesting age selection.

Library creation used 5' RACE. Sequenced on an Illumina HiSeq 2500. A second PCR of roughly 6 to 12 cycles was run with a J-beta primer mix and a sample-barcoded 5' primer. A template-switch 5' adaptor carrying 12 random nucleotides introduced a unique molecular identifier onto each TCR beta cDNA molecule. Each sample yielded at least 2.5 million CDR3-containing paired-end reads. First-strand cDNA synthesis was performed from all RNA using the Mint cDNA synthesis kit, with priming by a TRBC-specific oligonucleotide. All cDNA was treated with uracil-DNA glycosylase and then went through a first 18-cycle PCR with the universal primers M1SS and BC2_uni_R. On the study's bioinformatics: For normalization, 1 million high-quality reads, each with a distinct molecular identifier, were randomly selected from each sample. Reads sharing molecular identifiers were discarded rather than binned into consensus sequences. CDR3 identification, clonotype clustering and error correction used MiTCR with a Q25 quality threshold and the strictest error-elimination algorithm. A nonparametric unseen species model using Euler transformation provided a lower-bound estimate of total TCR beta diversity. TCRdb trimmed public reads at Q25 via fastp, called clones via MiXCR and kept in-frame beta chains. Rows with a matching CDR3 protein are joined into one entry that keeps the most common DNA and genes. The V and J calls shown here were made by TCRdb, not taken from the authors' results. The table for this sample lists 650,000 to 1,000,000 distinct CDR3 sequences; about half of them were counted only once. The ten largest clones add up to around 18% of the sample.

This TCR was sampled from an elderly man in good health. The sequence links TRBV27 to TRBJ2-4; matching of 6 bases hints at TRBD2 as the D gene. The sequencing input was blood. The CDR3 here reads CASRSLSGGKDIQYF. The DNA sequence is as follows: TGTGCCAGCAGGTCCCTGAGCGGAGGGAAGGACATTCAGTACTTC.